The clone carrying this TCR beta chain was seen more than once but under ten times. MiXCR, run by TCRdb on the RT-PCR reads, gives a single entry per CDR3 protein. In the table there are 800,000 to 1,000,000 distinct CDR3 sequences, 15% to 20% of which are singletons. The germline V and J ends were trimmed by 5 bases and 3 bases, with 13 bases remaining between them. Germline lookup yields CDR1 DFQATT and CDR2 SNEGSKA (reference sequence). The CDR3 is made up of 13 amino acids. This specimen comes from a study of patients and donors after allogeneic stem cell transplantation. This receptor was obtained from a human donor who was either an allogeneic HSCT recipient or a stem cell or donor lymphocyte infusion donor (not recorded which). It is not recorded whose cells these are; they may come from a transplant donor. Sequencing was performed on blood, either unsorted or a sorted T cell fraction (not recorded which). This chain links TRBV20-1 with TRBJ2-5; D might be TRBD2 (6 bases). Written as DNA, the CDR3 is TGCAGTGCTGTGAGAGTAGCGGAAGAGACCCAGTACTTC. It translates to CSAVRVAEETQYF.